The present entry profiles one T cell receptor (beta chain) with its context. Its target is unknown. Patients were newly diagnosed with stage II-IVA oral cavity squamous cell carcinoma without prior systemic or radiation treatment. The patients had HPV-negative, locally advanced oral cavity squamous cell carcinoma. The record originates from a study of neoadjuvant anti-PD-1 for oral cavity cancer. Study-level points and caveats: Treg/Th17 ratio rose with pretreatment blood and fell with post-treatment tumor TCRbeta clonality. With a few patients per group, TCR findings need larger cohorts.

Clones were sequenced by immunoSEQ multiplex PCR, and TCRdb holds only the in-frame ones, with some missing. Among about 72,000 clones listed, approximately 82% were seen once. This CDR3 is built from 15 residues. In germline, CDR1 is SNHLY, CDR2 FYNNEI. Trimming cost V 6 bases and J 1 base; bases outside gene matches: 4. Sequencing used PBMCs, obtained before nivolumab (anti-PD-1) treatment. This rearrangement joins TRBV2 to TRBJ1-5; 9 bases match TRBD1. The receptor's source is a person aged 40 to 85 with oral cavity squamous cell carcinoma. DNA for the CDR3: TGTGCCAGCAGGACCGGGACAGGGAGCAATCAGCCCCAGCATTTT. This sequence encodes CASRTGTGSNQPQHF.